These 2 T cell receptor beta chains were all obtained from the same sample, sequenced in a study of beta chain features in type 1 diabetes. The isolated RNA, all of it, was reverse transcribed, so expressed TCRB transcripts were what got sequenced. The data were produced by immunoSEQ multiplex PCR, yet TCRdb's version contains in-frame clones alone and is incomplete. The data show some 330,000 clones, approximately 11% seen once. The specimen sequenced was naive CD4+ T cells from blood. The receptors stem from a woman aged 25 to 39 in good health.

The CDR3 DNA reads TGCGCCAGCACTGAGGCCGGGACTAGGGTTTCAGAGACCCAGTACTTC. It encodes CASTEAGTRVSETQYF. The gene calls are TRBV23-1 and TRBJ2-5; 8 bases match TRBD2. TRBV23-1 is an ORF, and what it does is uncertain. Germline trimming cut 7 bases from V and 4 bases from J; bases unmatched to any gene: 14. This CDR3 has 16 residues.

DNA of the CDR3: TGTGCCAGCAGCCAATCGCCCCACTGGGAGACCCAGTACTTC. This codes for CASSQSPHWETQYF. The chain carries TRBV14 and TRBJ2-5, with D unresolved. The germline V and J ends were trimmed by 2 bases and 5 bases, with 12 bases remaining between them. This CDR3 contains 14 residues. Germline assignment: CDR1 SGHDN and CDR2 FVKESK.